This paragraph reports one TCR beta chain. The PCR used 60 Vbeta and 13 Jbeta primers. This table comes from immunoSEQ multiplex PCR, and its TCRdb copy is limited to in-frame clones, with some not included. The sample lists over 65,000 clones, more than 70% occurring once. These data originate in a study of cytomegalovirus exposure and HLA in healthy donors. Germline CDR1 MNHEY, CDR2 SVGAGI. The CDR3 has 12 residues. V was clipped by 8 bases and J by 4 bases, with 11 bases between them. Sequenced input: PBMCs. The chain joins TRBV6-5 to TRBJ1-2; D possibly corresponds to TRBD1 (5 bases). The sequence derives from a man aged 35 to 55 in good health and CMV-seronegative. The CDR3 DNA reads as TGTGCCAGCGGGGCAGCGGGCTATGGCTACACCTTC. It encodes CASGAAGYGYTF.